This is a list of T cell receptor beta chains from one sample in a study of blood T cell repertoires in COVID-19. Libraries were prepared by immunoSEQ multiplex PCR; TCRdb keeps only in-frame clonotypes and omits some of them. Among 60,000 to 70,000 clones listed, roughly 77% were seen once. Sequenced sample: peripheral blood. All receptors come from an elderly man with acute or convalescent COVID-19. Both conserved end residues are part of each CDR3. D genes are given only for firm matches. Size is stated for part of the rows, as once, few or many counts, or as a class when the clone is expanded.

size,V,D,J,CDR3,DNA
-,TRBV6-1,TRBD1,TRBJ1-5,CASSETGEQLGNQPQHF,TGTGCCAGCAGTGAAACAGGGGAACAGCTCGGCAATCAGCCCCAGCATTTT
once,TRBV4-2,TRBD1,TRBJ1-5,CASSQGELFAFQGGGQPQHF,TGTGCCAGCAGCCAAGGAGAACTCTTCGCTTTTCAGGGGGGAGGTCAGCCCCAGCATTTT
-,TRBV30,-,TRBJ1-2,CAWSVSGVGGYTF,TGTGCCTGGAGCGTATCAGGGGTGGGAGGCTACACCTTC
-,TRBV7-3,-,TRBJ1-1,CASSLNRNTEAFF,TGTGCCAGCAGCTTAAATAGGAACACTGAAGCTTTCTTT
few,TRBV11-2,-,TRBJ1-2,CASSLVLDSGGYTF,TGTGCCAGCAGCTTAGTACTGGACTCCGGTGGCTACACCTTC
-,TRBV21-1,-,TRBJ1-5,CASNRERYNQPQHF,TGTGCCAGCAACAGGGAAAGGTACAATCAGCCCCAGCATTTT
-,TRBV4-1,TRBD2,TRBJ2-2,CASSQRAGGPIGELFF,TGCGCCAGCAGCCAGAGAGCGGGGGGGCCTATCGGGGAGCTGTTTTTT
few,TRBV7-3,TRBD1,TRBJ1-2,CASSSTGGGGYTF,TGTGCCAGCAGCTCGACAGGGGGTGGTGGCTACACCTTC
-,TRBV4-2,TRBD2,TRBJ2-2,CASSQGSGTNTGELFF,TGTGCCAGCAGCCAAGGTAGCGGGACCAACACCGGGGAGCTGTTTTTT
-,TRBV2,TRBD1,TRBJ2-7,CASSGTGDYEQYF,TGTGCCAGCAGTGGGACAGGGGACTACGAGCAGTACTTC
-,TRBV15,-,TRBJ2-3,CATRDWRSTDTQYF,TGTGCCACCAGGGACTGGCGGAGCACAGATACGCAGTATTTT
-,TRBV5-6,TRBD1,TRBJ2-7,CASSFGTGGAGYEQYF,TGTGCCAGCAGCTTTGGGACAGGGGGCGCAGGGTACGAGCAGTACTTC
few,TRBV6-6,-,TRBJ2-2,CASSYSILTGELFF,TGTGCCAGCAGTTACTCAATCTTGACCGGGGAGCTGTTTTTT
-,TRBV6-2/TRBV6-3,-,TRBJ2-3,CASSYHRVPYF,TGTGCCAGCAGTTACCACCGGGTTCCGTATTTT
-,TRBV10-3,-,TRBJ1-1,CAISESDSLGSEAFF,TGTGCCATCAGTGAGTCGGACAGCCTTGGCAGTGAAGCTTTCTTT
-,TRBV9,-,TRBJ2-7,CASSVSAVSYEQYF,TGTGCCAGCAGCGTATCAGCGGTCTCCTACGAGCAGTACTTC
-,TRBV6-2/TRBV6-3,-,TRBJ1-5,CASSKGRGLGADQHF,TGTGCCAGCAGTAAGGGACGGGGATTGGGGGCTGACCAGCATTTT
few,TRBV5-1,-,TRBJ1-2,CASSLAGWTGNGYTF,TGCGCCAGCAGCTTGGCCGGATGGACGGGGAATGGCTACACCTTC
-,TRBV24-1,-,TRBJ1-4,CATVPIEKLFF,TGTGCCACCGTCCCCATTGAGAAACTGTTTTTT
-,TRBV28,TRBD1,TRBJ2-7,CASSLVGQGSYEQYF,TGTGCCAGCAGTTTAGTTGGACAGGGCTCCTACGAGCAGTACTTC
few,TRBV30,-,TRBJ1-1,CAWSVQQGDEAFF,TGTGCCTGGAGTGTACAACAGGGTGATGAAGCTTTCTTT
few,TRBV4-3,-,TRBJ2-7,CASSEVLGYEQYF,TGCGCCAGCAGCGAGGTGTTAGGCTACGAGCAGTACTTC
-,TRBV28,-,TRBJ2-2,CASTRETNTGELFF,TGTGCCAGCACCCGGGAAACGAACACCGGGGAGCTGTTTTTT
once,TRBV18,TRBD1,TRBJ1-5,CASSPGKGAVQPQHF,TGTGCCAGCTCACCGGGGAAGGGGGCAGTTCAGCCCCAGCATTTT
few,TRBV4-2,-,TRBJ1-2,CASSQEGQGRRVGYTF,TGTGCCAGCAGCCAAGAAGGGCAGGGGCGCAGAGTTGGCTACACCTTC
once,TRBV11-3,TRBD2,TRBJ2-1,CASSRLANDNEQFF,TGTGCCAGCAGCAGACTAGCGAACGACAATGAGCAGTTCTTC
once,TRBV29-1,-,TRBJ2-5,CSVGTEETQYF,TGCAGCGTTGGGACAGAAGAGACCCAGTACTTC
-,TRBV4-3,-,TRBJ2-3,CASSQDRSYDTQYF,TGCGCCAGCAGCCAAGATCGGTCATATGATACGCAGTATTTT
-,TRBV20-1,TRBD2,TRBJ2-1,CSASSAGGRDEQFF,TGCAGTGCTAGTTCAGCGGGAGGGCGGGATGAGCAGTTCTTC
-,TRBV7-2,-,TRBJ2-7,CASSFPGAYEQYF,TGTGCCAGCAGCTTCCCCGGGGCCTACGAGCAGTACTTC
-,TRBV10-3,TRBD2,TRBJ2-3,CAISESRGLAGGDTQYF,TGTGCCATCAGTGAGTCAAGAGGACTAGCGGGCGGAGATACGCAGTATTTT
few,TRBV27,TRBD2,TRBJ2-2,CASRTPGLAGGFQSGELFF,TGTGCCAGCAGGACCCCGGGACTAGCGGGAGGGTTTCAGAGCGGGGAGCTGTTTTTT
-,TRBV20-1,-,TRBJ2-1,CSASHPPGLWNEQFF,TGCAGTGCTAGTCACCCGCCAGGACTTTGGAATGAGCAGTTCTTC
-,TRBV11-2,-,TRBJ2-7,CASSHLAFHRESDEQYF,TGTGCCAGCAGCCATTTGGCATTTCACAGGGAAAGCGACGAGCAGTACTTC
-,TRBV30,-,TRBJ2-3,CAWSVKGVTDTQYF,TGTGCCTGGAGTGTAAAGGGGGTCACAGATACGCAGTATTTT
once,TRBV3-1/TRBV3-2,TRBD2,TRBJ2-2,CASSQDLAGGGGELFF,TGTGCCAGCAGCCAAGATCTAGCGGGAGGGGGCGGGGAGCTGTTTTTT
-,TRBV18,TRBD1,TRBJ2-7,CASSTGTGNEGYF,TGTGCCAGCTCAACGGGGACAGGGAACGAGGGGTACTTC
-,TRBV9,-,TRBJ1-3,CASSLSQLSGNTIYF,TGTGCCAGCAGCCTGAGCCAACTCTCTGGAAACACCATATATTTT
-,TRBV5-8,-,TRBJ1-5,CASSLVRDTISNQPQHF,TGTGCCAGCAGCTTGGTCCGGGACACAATAAGCAATCAGCCCCAGCATTTT
once,TRBV24-1,-,TRBJ2-7,CATSDSPRDEQYF,TGTGCCACCAGTGACAGTCCTCGGGACGAGCAGTACTTC
few,TRBV27,-,TRBJ2-7,CASSSYPPPYEQYF,TGTGCCAGCAGTTCCTACCCACCCCCCTACGAGCAGTACTTC
-,TRBV19,TRBD1,TRBJ1-2,CASSLWTGPIYGYTF,TGTGCCAGTAGTCTCTGGACAGGGCCCATCTATGGCTACACCTTC
-,TRBV6-5,-,TRBJ2-7,CASRSVGGSYEQYF,TGTGCCAGCAGATCCGTAGGGGGTTCCTACGAGCAGTACTTC
-,TRBV10-3,TRBD1,TRBJ1-6,CAISESPGGENSPLHF,TGTGCCATCAGTGAGTCCCCAGGGGGCGAAAATTCACCCCTCCACTTT
-,TRBV18,-,TRBJ2-3,CASSPTLTGDTQYF,TGTGCCAGCTCACCAACCCTAACAGGAGATACGCAGTATTTT
-,TRBV24-1,TRBD1,TRBJ2-4,CATSAGTGRNIQYF,TGTGCCACCAGTGCGGGGACAGGGAGGAACATTCAGTACTTC
-,TRBV18,-,TRBJ1-6,CASSPLGGVRSPLHF,TGTGCCAGCTCACCACTCGGGGGGGTGCGCTCACCCCTCCACTTT
-,TRBV14,TRBD1,TRBJ1-5,CASSPGGSQPQHF,TGTGCCAGCAGCCCAGGGGGCAGTCAGCCCCAGCATTTT
-,TRBV28,TRBD2,TRBJ2-7,CASSFGVAGSYEQYF,TGTGCCAGCAGTTTCGGAGTAGCGGGAAGCTACGAGCAGTACTTC
-,TRBV6-5,-,TRBJ2-3,CATRTGTDTQYF,TGTGCCACCCGGACAGGCACAGATACGCAGTATTTT
-,TRBV12-3/TRBV12-4,-,TRBJ1-1,CASSRRTYTEAFF,TGTGCCAGCAGCCGGAGAACATACACTGAAGCTTTCTTT
-,TRBV14,-,TRBJ2-7,CASSQGQILFEQYF,TGTGCCAGCAGCCAAGGACAGATCCTTTTCGAGCAGTACTTC
-,TRBV19,TRBD2,TRBJ2-5,CASGEGRGASHF,TGTGCCAGTGGGGAAGGGAGGGGCGCTTCGCACTTC
once,TRBV9,TRBD1,TRBJ1-3,CASSSGQGDIGNTIYF,TGTGCCAGCAGCAGTGGGCAGGGGGATATTGGAAACACCATATATTTT
-,TRBV5-4,TRBD1,TRBJ2-7,CASSSWDRSSYEQYF,TGTGCCAGCAGCTCCTGGGACAGGAGCTCCTACGAGCAGTACTTC
-,TRBV7-6,-,TRBJ1-5,CASSPSRMRNGVNQPQHF,TGTGCCAGCAGCCCGTCCCGAATGCGCAACGGGGTCAATCAGCCCCAGCATTTT
-,TRBV10-3,TRBD1,TRBJ2-6,CAINTGVGANVLTF,TGTGCCATCAATACAGGGGTTGGGGCCAACGTCCTGACTTTC
-,TRBV29-1,-,TRBJ2-3,CSVREPVPDTQYF,TGCAGCGTACGAGAGCCGGTGCCCGATACGCAGTATTTT